The text below deals with one T cell receptor beta chain. It has no known antigen specificity. Per-base qualities were not stored, and no clone one base away is much larger. The source of the sample is a study of cytomegalovirus exposure and HLA in healthy donors (dated by TCRdb to the late 2010s). In the study overall: The 666 repertoires of the first cohort and the 120 or so validation repertoires were produced on the same platform, according to a later analysis. The study aimed to test whether cataloging public T cell receptors could reveal signatures of past pathogen exposure. Besides the first cohort of 666 subjects, a separate validation cohort made up of roughly 120 different subjects was used. High-throughput TCR immunosequencing, statistical association of individual TCRs with disease status, and machine learning were combined to predict cytomegalovirus infection status.

Separate from the roughly 650-subject first cohort, the validation cohort of 95 to 150 subjects was the group to which the donors belonged. Study-level results and caveats: All 130 or so repertoires were used to score co-occurrence in the validation cohort in a later analysis, because that analysis had no HLA typing for the cohort. The classifier was reported to diagnose cytomegalovirus status with high specificity and sensitivity in both the original and validation cohorts. Most TCR sequences were observed very rarely across donors, whereas some public TCRs were present in many individuals. In a later analysis, TCRs clustered in the first cohort were found to also tend to co-occur in the 130 or so validation repertoires, with 94% of cluster scores above 0. In the study, some 180 TCR beta chains were listed as associated with cytomegalovirus. In vitro tests confirmed that a few of the cytomegalovirus-associated TCR beta chains recognize cytomegalovirus antigens. The authors suggested that the approach could potentially be extended to other disease states and immunological phenotypes.

Libraries were prepared through the immunoSEQ multiplex PCR assay. As for the original processing: A statistical classification framework was developed to diagnose cytomegalovirus status using the catalog of TCR beta chain sequences. In TCRdb, the immuneACCESS table is reduced to in-frame sequences with V and J assigned. These tables do not hold every clone; where another copy was compared, an unresolved V gene accounts for under half, and the others remain unexplained. Clone size and V and J calls were adopted from that table, with D and trimming inferred from the DNA. The sample data list about 150,000 clones, and 89% of these were observed just once. In total, the top ten clones hold around 9% of the sample. Trimming removed 2 bases from V and 12 bases from J; the gene matches leave 10 bases unexplained. CDR1 is given as MNHNY and CDR2 as SVGAGI, both from the germline V gene (reference sequence). Including cysteine and phenylalanine, the CDR3 has 15 amino acids. Only CDR3 DNA remains: 45 bases, in frame from the first base.

The receptor's source is a woman aged 18-29 years in good health and CMV-seropositive. Recombination connected TRBV6-6 to TRBJ1-6; the junction holds 7 bases that match TRBD1. Material for sequencing was PBMCs. The CDR3: CASSYEAGGRRPLHF. The nucleotide sequence reads as follows: TGTGCCAGCAGTTACGAGGCAGGGGGGCGCAGACCCCTCCACTTT.